One sample yielded the 19 T cell receptor beta chains listed below, sequenced in a study of blood T cell repertoires in COVID-19. Repertoires were generated with immunoSEQ multiplex PCR, while TCRdb's copy carries only in-frame clones and drops some. Of some 460,000 clones in the sample, 75% to 90% are singletons; the top ten hold roughly 0.72%. The specimen was PBMCs or T cells enriched from blood (not recorded which). These TCRs come from a woman younger than 30 who had recovered from COVID-19.

The chain combines TRBV28 with TRBJ1-3, with D possibly TRBD1 on 6 matching bases. The germline V and J ends were trimmed by 4 bases and 1 base, with 11 bases remaining between them. CDR1 is MDHEN and CDR2 is SYDVKM in the germline V gene. The CDR3 is made up of 15 amino acids. The CDR3 loop is CASSSRGQSGNTIYF. Here the CDR3 DNA reads TGTGCCAGCAGTTCCAGAGGACAGTCTGGAAACACCATATATTTT.

The V gene is TRBV28, the J gene TRBJ2-1; possibly TRBD2 for D (6 bases). V was clipped by 5 bases and J by 3 bases, with 20 bases between them. CDR3 length: 17 residues. Germline V gene sequence: CDR1 MDHEN, CDR2 SYDVKM. The CDR3: CASSPPVGGSDYNEQFF. The CDR3, as DNA: TGTGCCAGCAGTCCTCCGGTGGGGGGATCCGACTACAATGAGCAGTTCTTC.

This chain joins TRBV9 and TRBJ2-1, with D maybe TRBD1 (6 bases). Germline CDR1 reads SGDLS; CDR2 reads YYNGEE. The CDR3 extends over 13 amino acids. V gave up 4 bases and J gave up 7 bases, with 12 bases separating them. Written as DNA, the CDR3 is TGTGCCAGCAGCTCCGCTCAGGGGAATGAGCAGTTCTTC. This sequence encodes CASSSAQGNEQFF. Filled out from reference TRBV9 and TRBJ2-1, the complete variable domain reads DSGVTQTPKHLITATGQRVTLRCSPRSGDLSVYWYQQSLDQGLQFLIQYYNGEERAKGNILERFSAQQFPDLHSELNLSSLELGDSALYFCASSSAQGNEQFFGPGTRLTVL.

This chain joins TRBV5-4 and TRBJ2-6; no reliable D call. Looked up from germline, CDR1 is SGHNT and CDR2 is YYREEE (reference sequence). Trimming stripped 5 bases from V and 0 bases from J, with 12 bases between. The CDR3 has 16 amino acids. CDR3 bases: TGTGCCAGCAGGCAAACAGTACCCTCTGGGGCCAACGTCCTGACTTTC. It translates to CASRQTVPSGANVLTF. Full variable domain (rest looked up from reference TRBV5-4 and TRBJ2-6): ETGVTQSPTHLIKTRGQQVTLRCSSQSGHNTVSWYQQALGQGPQFIFQYYREEENGRGNFPPRFSGLQFPNYSSELNVNALELDDSALYLCASRQTVPSGANVLTFGAGSRLTVL.

With respect to this clone: The CDR3 carries no conserved terminal phenylalanine or tryptophan, so it likely arises from a read error. No DNA is shown, since the ends of the CDR3 on it are uncertain; the CDR3 is the one TCRdb lists. This chain uses TRBV11-2 with TRBJ1-1; the D call of TRBD1 is as the table states it, not checked on the DNA. The CDR3 numbers 11 amino acids, ends counted. Germline lookup yields CDR1 SGHAT and CDR2 FQNNGV. The CDR3 protein is CASSSGQGQSL.

The chain couples TRBV10-3 to TRBJ2-4, with 7 bases identical to TRBD1. The ends lost 3 bases at V and 2 bases at J; junction bases unmatched: 4. The CDR3 extends over 15 amino acids. Germline-derived CDR1 and CDR2 are ENHRY and SYGVKD. CDR3 in amino acids: CAISDLDRSKNIQYF. The CDR3 nucleotides read TGTGCCATCAGTGACCTGGACAGGTCCAAAAACATTCAGTACTTC.

The chain carries TRBV28 and TRBJ2-5; D might be TRBD2 (5 bases). Germline CDR1 is MDHEN and CDR2 is SYDVKM. Trimming pared 6 bases from V and 5 bases from J, leaving 7 bases between. The CDR3 is made up of 11 amino acids. The CDR3 nucleotides read TGTGCCAGCAGCTTAGCGGAGACCCAGTACTTC. Translating gives CASSLAETQYF.

The rearrangement joins TRBV7-6 to TRBJ2-1, with 9 bases identical to TRBD2. The V gene's germline CDR1 is SGHVS and CDR2 FNYEAQ. There are 17 residues in the CDR3. V trimming: 3 bases; J trimming: 1 base; junction bases outside the gene matches: 7. Here the CDR3 reads CASSLEGLAGSYNEQFF. The CDR3 region has the DNA TGTGCCAGCAGCTTGGAGGGTCTAGCGGGGTCCTACAATGAGCAGTTCTTC.

The rearrangement uses TRBV28 and TRBJ1-1; no firm D call. This CDR3 is built from 15 residues. The ends were cut back, 4 bases at V and 4 bases at J, with 16 bases in the middle. The germline V gene has CDR1 MDHEN and CDR2 SYDVKM. As DNA, the CDR3 is TGTGCCAGCAGTTCCCTTATCGAGTTTCGCACTGAAGCTTTCTTT. It specifies CASSSLIEFRTEAFF.

V gene TRBV7-3 combines with J gene TRBJ2-1; no definite D call. Trimming left V 5 bases short and J 3 bases short, with 8 bases between. There are 13 residues in the CDR3. Germline V gene sequence: CDR1 SGHTA, CDR2 FQGTGA. CDR3 bases: TGTGCCAGCAGCCCCGGCGGCTACAATGAGCAGTTCTTC. Protein sequence: CASSPGGYNEQFF.

The genes are TRBV2 and TRBJ2-2; D gene unclear. Trimming removed 2 bases at V and 1 base at J, with 11 bases between. The CDR3 spans 16 residues. Germline assignment: CDR1 SNHLY and CDR2 FYNNEI. The CDR3 sequence is CASSEFGQENTGELFF. DNA for the CDR3: TGTGCCAGCAGTGAATTTGGGCAGGAGAACACCGGGGAGCTGTTTTTT.

The rearrangement links TRBV30 to TRBJ2-2; perhaps TRBD1 as D (5 bases). There are 13 residues in the CDR3. In germline, CDR1 is GTSNPN, CDR2 SVGIG (reference sequence). The CDR3 reads CAHGQLNTGELFF. The CDR3 DNA sequence: TGTGCTCACGGACAACTGAACACCGGGGAGCTGTTTTTT.

This clone was seen once. The J gene is TRBJ1-2, the V gene TRBV5-1; 8 nucleotides line up with TRBD1. The CDR3 is made up of 14 amino acids. Trimming took 3 bases from V and 6 from J; bases not matched to a gene: 7. CDR1 is SGHRS, CDR2 YFSETQ, per germline. CDR3 nucleotides: TGCGCCAGCAGCTACGGACAGGGCGGGGATGGCTACACCTTC. Translating gives CASSYGQGGDGYTF.

V usage is TRBV2 and J usage is TRBJ2-3; a weak D match, TRBD2 (6 bases). CDR1 SNHLY and CDR2 FYNNEI come from the germline V gene. Deletions cut 4 bases from V and 4 bases from J, with 9 bases between. This CDR3 contains 13 residues. The CDR3 reads CASSGASADTQYF. The CDR3 DNA reads TGTGCCAGCAGTGGAGCTAGCGCAGATACGCAGTATTTT.

The chain employs TRBV2 and TRBJ1-2; 8 bases match TRBD1. CDR3 length: 12 residues. V was clipped by 4 bases and J by 6 bases; unmatched bases: 1. Germline CDR1 is SNHLY and CDR2 is FYNNEI. The chain's CDR3 is CASSADRDGYTF. The DNA for the CDR3 is TGTGCCAGCAGTGCGGACAGGGATGGCTACACCTTC.

This chain links TRBV6-5 with TRBJ2-7; TRBD1 matches 7 bases. The junction had 5 bases not matched to a gene; V was cut back by 6 bases and J by 0 bases. Germline lookup yields CDR1 MNHEY and CDR2 SVGAGI. This CDR3 comprises 14 residues. CDR3 bases: TGTGCCAGCAGCCGGGACAGCGACTCCTACGAGCAGTACTTC. As protein: CASSRDSDSYEQYF.

This chain joins TRBV28 and TRBJ1-5; 7 positions match TRBD1. In germline, CDR1 is MDHEN, CDR2 SYDVKM. J gave up 0 bases and V 5 bases, and 1 base lay outside the gene matches. The CDR3 has 14 amino acids. The CDR3 DNA reads TGTGCCAGCAGTGGACAGGATAGCAATCAGCCCCAGCATTTT. This gives the protein CASSGQDSNQPQHF. The full variable domain, rest sourced from reference TRBV28 and TRBJ1-5, is DVKVTQSSRYLVKRTGEKVFLECVQDMDHENMFWYRQDPGLGLRLIYFSYDVKMKEKGDIPEGYSVSREKKERFSLILESASTNQTSMYLCASSGQDSNQPQHFGDGTRLSIL.

This sequence joins TRBV21-1 and TRBJ2-1; the table's D call, TRBD2, has no DNA check behind it. TRBV21-1 is noted as a pseudogene. The CDR3 length is 18 residues. The CDR3 protein is CASSKWKTSGGWYNEQFF. As DNA, the CDR3 is TGTGCCAGCAGCAAATGGAAGACTAGCGGGGGGTGGTACAATGAGCAGTTCTTC.

The chain combines TRBV19 with TRBJ2-7; 9 bases line up with TRBD1. Germline V gene data show CDR1 as LNHDA and CDR2 as SQIVND (reference sequence). With V trimmed by 7 bases and J by 3 bases, 13 bases remained unmatched. The CDR3 sequence is 16 residues long. The CDR3 DNA reads TGTGCCAGTACCAAAAGCGCGGGACAGGGAAACTACGAGCAGTACTTC. It codes for CASTKSAGQGNYEQYF.